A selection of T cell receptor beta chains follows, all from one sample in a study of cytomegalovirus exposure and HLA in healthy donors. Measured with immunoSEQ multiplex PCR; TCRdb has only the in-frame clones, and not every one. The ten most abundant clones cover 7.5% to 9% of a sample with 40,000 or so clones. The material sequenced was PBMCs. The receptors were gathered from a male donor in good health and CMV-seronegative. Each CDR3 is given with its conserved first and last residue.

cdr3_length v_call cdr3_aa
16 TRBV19 CASSPRPQGAGNEQYF
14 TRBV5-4 CASSYRDFSNEQFF
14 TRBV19 CASSSGRYTDTQYF
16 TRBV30 CAWGQAGGPRYNEQFF
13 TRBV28 CASSLGHRNEQFF
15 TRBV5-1 CASLPGTGNTGELFF
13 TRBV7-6 CASSPVFSYEQYF
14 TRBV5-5 CASSLGTGGYEQYF
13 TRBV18 CASSRLMRDIQYF
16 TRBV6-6 CASSELADRSYNEQFF
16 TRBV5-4 CASSLGTGGRGAEQFF
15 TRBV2 CASSRTTNSNQPQHF
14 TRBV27 CASSPLGLRDEQFF
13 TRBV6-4 CASSDSIRGTQYF
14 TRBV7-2 CASSPRDRGSPLHF
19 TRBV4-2 CASSQLNDGGPANTGELFF
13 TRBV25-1 CASSAGLPEEQYF
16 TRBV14 CASSQEVGTGGGRQYF
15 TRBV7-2 CASSFGGVITDTQYF
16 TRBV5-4 CASSWRPGQNTGELFF
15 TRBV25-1 CASSDPSGLAYEQYF
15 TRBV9 CASSVAQATHYGYTF
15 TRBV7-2 CASSLASGGTDTQYF
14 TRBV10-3 CAIRRDRGVNEQFF
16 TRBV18 CASSPRTSDDTDTQYF
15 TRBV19 CASSIPGGANTEAFF
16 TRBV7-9 CASSVKGLAGGHEQYF
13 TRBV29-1 CSVSRAREETQYF
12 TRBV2 CASSSGYYEQYF
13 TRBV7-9 CASSLKVADGYTF
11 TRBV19 CASSSPYEQYF
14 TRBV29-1 CSGWTSGRNNEQFF
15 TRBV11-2 CASSLQGAAGYEQYF
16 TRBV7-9 CASSSPWGPGANVLTF
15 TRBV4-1 CASRPRESSSYEQYF
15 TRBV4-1 CASSQASGGNQPQHF
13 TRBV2 CASKVTGNYGYTF
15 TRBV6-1 CAIWEQGASGNTIYF
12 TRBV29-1 CSVVKQPYGYTF
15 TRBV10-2 CASSPTDRGRGGYTF